The clone carrying this T cell receptor beta chain was seen only once. Its target is not known. Profiled with immunoSEQ multiplex PCR; TCRdb holds only in-frame clones, not every one. This sample has under 110,000 clones, with over 90% found just once. These data belong to a study of siplizumab effects on memory and regulatory T cells. Study outcomes and limitations: The Treg-derived share of mappable alloreactive CD4+ clones averaged about 74% with siplizumab and 26.9% in controls. An assignable phenotype, naive or memory, was missing from roughly 86-96% of proliferating CD4+ or CD8+ clones.

Trimming removed 0 bases from V and 7 bases from J, with 13 bases in between. This CDR3 has 14 residues. Per germline, CDR1 SGDLS and CDR2 YYNGEE. Sequences were obtained from non-Treg CD4+ T cells sorted from blood. The V and J genes are TRBV9 and TRBJ1-2; D might be TRBD1 (6 bases). This TCR derives from a human donor in good health. The CDR3 sequence is CASSVASGDSGYTF. The CDR3 DNA sequence: TGTGCCAGCAGCGTAGCATCAGGGGATAGTGGCTACACCTTC.